This T cell receptor beta chain emerged from a study of T cell changes during pregnancy in multiple sclerosis. TCRdb's copy holds only in-frame clones and misses some; the assay was immunoSEQ multiplex PCR. Here the sample spans about 18,000 clones, more than 75% being singletons. This clone was detected only a few times. Germline CDR1 is SGDLS and CDR2 is YYNGEE. The CDR3 contains 12 residues. Between the trimmed V and J ends, which lost 4 bases and 8 bases, there was a span of 7 bases. The clonotype was recovered from a female donor with multiple sclerosis, enrolled in a pregnancy study. The specimen was CD8+ T cells from peripheral blood mononuclear cells, collected after pregnancy. The gene calls are TRBV9 and TRBJ1-6, with D hard to call. CDR3 nucleotides: TGTGCCAGCAGCCCGGGAGATTCACCCCTCCACTTT. Residues: CASSPGDSPLHF.